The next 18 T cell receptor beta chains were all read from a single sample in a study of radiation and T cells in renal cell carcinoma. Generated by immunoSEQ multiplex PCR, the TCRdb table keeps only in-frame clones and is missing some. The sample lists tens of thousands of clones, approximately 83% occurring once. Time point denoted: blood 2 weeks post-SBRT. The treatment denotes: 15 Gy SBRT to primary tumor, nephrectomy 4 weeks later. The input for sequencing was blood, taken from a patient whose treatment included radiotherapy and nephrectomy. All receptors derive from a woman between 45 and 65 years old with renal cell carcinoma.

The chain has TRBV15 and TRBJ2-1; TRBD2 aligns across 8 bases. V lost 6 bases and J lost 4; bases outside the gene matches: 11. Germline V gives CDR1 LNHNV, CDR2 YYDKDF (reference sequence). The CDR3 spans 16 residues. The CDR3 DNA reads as TGTGCCACCAGGACCCTAGCGGGTATCAGTTACAATGAGCAGTTCTTC. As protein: CATRTLAGISYNEQFF.

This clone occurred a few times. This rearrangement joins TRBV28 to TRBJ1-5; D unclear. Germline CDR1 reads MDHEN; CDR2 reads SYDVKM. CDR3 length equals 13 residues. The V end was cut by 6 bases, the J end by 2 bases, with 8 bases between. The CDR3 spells CASREMGNQPQHF. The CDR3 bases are TGTGCCAGCAGAGAAATGGGCAATCAGCCCCAGCATTTT.

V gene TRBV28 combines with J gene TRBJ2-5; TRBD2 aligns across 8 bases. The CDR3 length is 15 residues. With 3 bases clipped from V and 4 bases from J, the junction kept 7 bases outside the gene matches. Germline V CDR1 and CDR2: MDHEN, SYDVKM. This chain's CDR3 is CASSLVTSAGETQYF. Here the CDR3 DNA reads TGTGCCAGCAGTTTGGTGACTAGCGCGGGAGAGACCCAGTACTTC.

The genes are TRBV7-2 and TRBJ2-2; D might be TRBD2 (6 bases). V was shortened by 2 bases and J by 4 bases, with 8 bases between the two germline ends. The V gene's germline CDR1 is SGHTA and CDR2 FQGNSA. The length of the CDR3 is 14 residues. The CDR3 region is CASSLNGGTGELFF. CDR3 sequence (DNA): TGTGCCAGCAGCTTAAACGGGGGCACCGGGGAGCTGTTTTTT.

In DNA, the CDR3 is TGCGCCAGCAGCCGGGCCGGTAATTCACCCCTCCACTTT. Residues: CASSRAGNSPLHF. V and J are TRBV4-3 and TRBJ1-6; D unresolved. Germline-derived CDR1 and CDR2 are LGHNA and YSLEER. The CDR3 spans 13 residues. V was cut by 4 bases and J by 6 bases, with 7 bases left in between.

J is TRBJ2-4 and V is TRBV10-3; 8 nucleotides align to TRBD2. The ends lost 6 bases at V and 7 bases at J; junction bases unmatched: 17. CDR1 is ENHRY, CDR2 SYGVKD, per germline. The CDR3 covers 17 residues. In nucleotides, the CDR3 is TGTGCCATCAGAAACCAATCTTCGGCGGGAGGTACTAACATTCAGTACTTC. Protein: CAIRNQSSAGGTNIQYF.

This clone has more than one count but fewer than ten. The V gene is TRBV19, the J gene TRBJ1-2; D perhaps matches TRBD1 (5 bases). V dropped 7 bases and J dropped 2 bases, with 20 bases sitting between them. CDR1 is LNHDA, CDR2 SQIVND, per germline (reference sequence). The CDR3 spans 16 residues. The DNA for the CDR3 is TGTGCCAGTACCAAAAAGCTGCAGGGTCCCAACTATGGCTACACCTTC. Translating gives CASTKKLQGPNYGYTF.

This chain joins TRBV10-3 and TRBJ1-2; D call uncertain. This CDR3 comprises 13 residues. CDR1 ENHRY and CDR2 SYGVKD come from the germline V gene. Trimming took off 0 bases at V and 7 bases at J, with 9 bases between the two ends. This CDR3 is CAISESEGSGYTF. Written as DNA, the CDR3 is TGTGCCATCAGTGAGTCGGAGGGATCTGGCTACACCTTC.

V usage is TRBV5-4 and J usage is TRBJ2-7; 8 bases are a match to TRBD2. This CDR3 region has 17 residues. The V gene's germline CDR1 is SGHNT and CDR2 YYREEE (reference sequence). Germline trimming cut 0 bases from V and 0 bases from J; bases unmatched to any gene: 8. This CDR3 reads CASSLAPPTSGSYEQYF. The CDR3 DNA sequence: TGTGCCAGCAGCTTGGCTCCCCCCACTAGCGGCTCCTACGAGCAGTACTTC.

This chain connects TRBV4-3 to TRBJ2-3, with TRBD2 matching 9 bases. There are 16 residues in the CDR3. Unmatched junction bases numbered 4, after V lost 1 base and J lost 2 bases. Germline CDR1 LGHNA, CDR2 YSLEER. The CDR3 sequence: CASSQGLAGPTDTQYF. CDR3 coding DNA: TGCGCCAGCAGCCAAGGGCTAGCGGGACCCACAGATACGCAGTATTTT.

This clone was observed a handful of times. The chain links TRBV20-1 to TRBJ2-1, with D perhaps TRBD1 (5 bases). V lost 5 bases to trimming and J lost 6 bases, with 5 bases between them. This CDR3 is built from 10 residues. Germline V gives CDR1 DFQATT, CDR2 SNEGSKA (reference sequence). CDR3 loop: CSAQGNEQFF. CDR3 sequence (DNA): TGCAGTGCTCAGGGCAATGAGCAGTTCTTC.

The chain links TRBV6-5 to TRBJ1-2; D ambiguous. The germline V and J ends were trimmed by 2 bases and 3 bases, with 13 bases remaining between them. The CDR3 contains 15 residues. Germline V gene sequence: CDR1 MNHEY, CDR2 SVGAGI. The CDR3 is CASSYTPADYYGYTF. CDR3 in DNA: TGTGCCAGCAGTTACACCCCAGCCGATTACTATGGCTACACCTTC.

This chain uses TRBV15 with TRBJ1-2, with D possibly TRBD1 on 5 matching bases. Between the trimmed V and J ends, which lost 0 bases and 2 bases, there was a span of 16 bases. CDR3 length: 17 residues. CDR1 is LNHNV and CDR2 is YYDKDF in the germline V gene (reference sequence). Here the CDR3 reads CATSRDPPGGWNYGYTF. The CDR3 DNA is TGTGCCACCAGCAGAGATCCCCCCGGGGGGTGGAACTATGGCTACACCTTC.

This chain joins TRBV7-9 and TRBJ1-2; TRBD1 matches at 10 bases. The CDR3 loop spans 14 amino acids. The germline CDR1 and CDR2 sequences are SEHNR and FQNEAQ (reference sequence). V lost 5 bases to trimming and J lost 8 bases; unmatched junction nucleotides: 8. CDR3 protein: CASSRDRGEEGYTF. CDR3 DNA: TGTGCCAGCAGCCGGGACAGGGGAGAAGAAGGCTACACCTTC.

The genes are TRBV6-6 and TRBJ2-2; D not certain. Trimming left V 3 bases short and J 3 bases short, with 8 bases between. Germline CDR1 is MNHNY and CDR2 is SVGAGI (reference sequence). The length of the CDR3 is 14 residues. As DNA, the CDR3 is TGTGCCAGCAGTTATCGGCGATACACCGGGGAGCTGTTTTTT. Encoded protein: CASSYRRYTGELFF.

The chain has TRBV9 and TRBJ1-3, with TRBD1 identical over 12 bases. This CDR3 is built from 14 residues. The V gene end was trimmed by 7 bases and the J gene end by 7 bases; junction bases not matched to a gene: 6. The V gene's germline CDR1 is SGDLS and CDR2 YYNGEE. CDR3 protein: CASGLGQGANTIYF. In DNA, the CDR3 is TGTGCCAGCGGCCTGGGACAGGGGGCGAACACCATATATTTT.

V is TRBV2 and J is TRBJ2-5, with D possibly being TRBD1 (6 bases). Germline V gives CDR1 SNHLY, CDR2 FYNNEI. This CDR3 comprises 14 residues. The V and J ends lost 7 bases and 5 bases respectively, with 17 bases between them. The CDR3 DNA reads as TGTGCCAGCATCAGGGGCCCTTCGGTGGAGACCCAGTACTTC. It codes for CASIRGPSVETQYF.

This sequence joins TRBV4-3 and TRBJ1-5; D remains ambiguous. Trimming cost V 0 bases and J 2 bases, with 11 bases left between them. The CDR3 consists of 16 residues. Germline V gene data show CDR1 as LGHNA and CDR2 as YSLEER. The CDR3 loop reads CASSQDLFVRNQPQHF. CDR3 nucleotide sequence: TGCGCCAGCAGCCAAGATTTGTTCGTCCGCAATCAGCCCCAGCATTTT.